This passage covers 6 T cell receptor beta chains from one sample sequenced in a study of T cells after yellow fever vaccination. TCRdb passed the 5' RACE reads through MiXCR, listing each CDR3 protein once. The sample has about 220,000 distinct CDR3 sequences, 6.5% to 7.5% seen once. The material sequenced was CD4+ T cells sorted from PBMCs, taken on the day of the yellow fever booster vaccination. Receptors originate from a man aged 25 to 45 who received the YFV17D yellow fever vaccine.

This clonotype was seen many times. The gene calls are TRBV4-3 and TRBJ2-2; TRBD2 matches at 10 bases. The ends lost 4 bases at V and 3 bases at J; junction bases unmatched: 5. The germline gives CDR1 LGHNA, CDR2 YSLEER. This CDR3 comprises 16 residues. This CDR3 reads CASSPSGSWYTGELFF. DNA for the CDR3: TGCGCCAGCAGCCCTAGCGGGAGCTGGTACACCGGGGAGCTGTTTTTT.

The chain combines TRBV19 with TRBJ2-7; D is perhaps TRBD2 (6 bases). The CDR3 sequence is 14 residues long. The ends were cut back, 3 bases at V and 2 bases at J, with 11 bases in the middle. The V gene's germline CDR1 is LNHDA and CDR2 SQIVND (reference sequence). Here the CDR3 reads CASSMGGTTYEQYF. CDR3 DNA: TGTGCCAGTAGTATGGGCGGGACCACCTACGAGCAGTACTTC.

This clonotype was observed many times. The chain couples TRBV5-1 to TRBJ2-7; D is uncertain. The CDR3 consists of 12 residues. Germline-derived CDR1 and CDR2 are SGHRS and YFSETQ. V lost 3 bases to trimming and J lost 0 bases, with 4 bases between them. Here the CDR3 DNA reads TGCGCCAGCAGCTCCAACTCCTACGAGCAGTACTTC. It specifies CASSSNSYEQYF.

This clonotype was observed many times. This rearrangement joins TRBV24-1 to TRBJ2-3, with D perhaps given as TRBD1 or TRBD2 (5 bases each). The CDR3 covers 17 residues. The V end lost 0 bases, the J end lost 6 bases, and 18 bases lay between the germline ends. Germline CDR1 KGHDR, CDR2 SFDVKD. This CDR3 is CATSDLRPDPGADTQYF. CDR3 in DNA: TGTGCCACCAGTGATTTGCGTCCGGACCCCGGGGCGGATACGCAGTATTTT.

The rearrangement links TRBV20-1 to TRBJ2-2; 9 bases map to TRBD2. CDR1 and CDR2 from the germline V gene are DFQATT and SNEGSKA (reference sequence). Trimming at V came to 3 bases and at J to 2 bases, leaving 10 bases not matched to a gene. This CDR3 comprises 17 residues. The CDR3 reads CSASPLAGGRNTGELFF. In DNA form, the CDR3 reads TGCAGTGCTAGTCCCCTGGCGGGAGGGCGTAACACCGGGGAGCTGTTTTTT.

The V call is TRBV12-3 or TRBV12-4, the J call TRBJ2-3; tentatively, D is TRBD2 (6 bases). Deletions cut 5 bases from V and 8 bases from J, with 14 bases between. This CDR3 spans 13 amino acids. CDR3 sequence: CASSQTSSPTQYF. The CDR3 coding sequence is TGTGCCAGCAGTCAGACTAGTTCACCTACGCAGTATTTT.